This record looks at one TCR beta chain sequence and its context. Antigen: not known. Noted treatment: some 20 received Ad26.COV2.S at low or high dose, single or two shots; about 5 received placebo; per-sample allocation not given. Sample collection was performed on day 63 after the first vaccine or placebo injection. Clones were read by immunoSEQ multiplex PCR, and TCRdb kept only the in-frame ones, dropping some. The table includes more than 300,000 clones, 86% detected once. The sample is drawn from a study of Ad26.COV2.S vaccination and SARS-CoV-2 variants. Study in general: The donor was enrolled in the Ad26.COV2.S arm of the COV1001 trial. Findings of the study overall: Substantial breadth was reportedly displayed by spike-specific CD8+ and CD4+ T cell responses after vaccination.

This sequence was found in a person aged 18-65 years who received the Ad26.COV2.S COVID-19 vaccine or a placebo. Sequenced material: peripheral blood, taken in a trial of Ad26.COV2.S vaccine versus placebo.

CDR3 region: CATSGSRLAGGGNTGELFF. The CDR3 coding sequence is TGTGCCACCAGCGGCAGTCGACTAGCGGGGGGCGGGAACACCGGGGAGCTGTTTTTT. This rearrangement joins TRBV15 to TRBJ2-2; the match to TRBD2 covers 13 bases. Germline CDR1 is LNHNV and CDR2 is YYDKDF (reference sequence). J was trimmed by 1 base and V by 5 bases; bases with no gene match: 10. The CDR3 has 19 residues.